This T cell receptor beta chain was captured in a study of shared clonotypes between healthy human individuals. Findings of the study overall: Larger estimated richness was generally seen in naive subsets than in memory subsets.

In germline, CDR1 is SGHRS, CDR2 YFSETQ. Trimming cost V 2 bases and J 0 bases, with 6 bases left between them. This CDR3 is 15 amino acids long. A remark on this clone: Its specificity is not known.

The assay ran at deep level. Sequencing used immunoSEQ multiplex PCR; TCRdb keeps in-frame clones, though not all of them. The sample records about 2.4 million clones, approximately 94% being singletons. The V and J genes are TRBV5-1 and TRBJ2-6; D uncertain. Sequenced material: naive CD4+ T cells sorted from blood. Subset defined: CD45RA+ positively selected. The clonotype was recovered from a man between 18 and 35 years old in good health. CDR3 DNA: TGCGCCAGCAGCTTCCCTGGCTCTGGGGCCAACGTCCTGACTTTC. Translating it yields CASSFPGSGANVLTF.